This T cell receptor beta chain is drawn from a study of blood T cell repertoires in COVID-19. About the study: The United States, Italy and Spain provided the acute and convalescent COVID-19 samples. T cells, B-cell-depleted T cells, or PBMCs supplied cDNA or gDNA.

Under the authors' procedure: Estimation of nucleated cell counts was performed using reference gene primer amplification. Profiled with immunoSEQ multiplex PCR; TCRdb holds only in-frame clones, not every one. That table supplies the V and J calls and clone size; D and trimming were determined from the DNA. The table records under 250,000 clones, approximately 91% of them present only once. CDR3 size: 14 residues. The germline V gene encodes CDR1 LGHNT and CDR2 FRNRAP. V was cut by 1 base and J by 11 bases, with 17 bases left in between. The TCR comes from a woman between 35 and 50 years old with acute or convalescent COVID-19. V and J are TRBV12-5 and TRBJ1-2, with a weak D call TRBD1 (5 bases). Input material: peripheral blood. The CDR3 region has the DNA TGTGCTAGTGGTTTGGGGACACCACTGATAGGATACACCTTC. Its translation: CASGLGTPLIGYTF.